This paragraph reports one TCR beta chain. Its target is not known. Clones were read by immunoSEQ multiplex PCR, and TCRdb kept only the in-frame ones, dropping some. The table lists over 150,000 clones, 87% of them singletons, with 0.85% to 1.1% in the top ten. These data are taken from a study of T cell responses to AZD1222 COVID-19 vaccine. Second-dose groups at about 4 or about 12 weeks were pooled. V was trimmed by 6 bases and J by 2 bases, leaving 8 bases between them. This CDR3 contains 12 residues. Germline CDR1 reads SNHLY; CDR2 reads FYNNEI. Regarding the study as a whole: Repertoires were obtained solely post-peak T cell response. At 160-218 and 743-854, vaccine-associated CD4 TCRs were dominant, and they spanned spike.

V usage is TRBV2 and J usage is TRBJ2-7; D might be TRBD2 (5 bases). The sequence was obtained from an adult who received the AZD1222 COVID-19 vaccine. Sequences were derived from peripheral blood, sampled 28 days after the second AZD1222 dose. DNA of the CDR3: TGTGCCAGCAGACCCGGGACCTACGAGCAGTACTTC. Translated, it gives CASRPGTYEQYF.